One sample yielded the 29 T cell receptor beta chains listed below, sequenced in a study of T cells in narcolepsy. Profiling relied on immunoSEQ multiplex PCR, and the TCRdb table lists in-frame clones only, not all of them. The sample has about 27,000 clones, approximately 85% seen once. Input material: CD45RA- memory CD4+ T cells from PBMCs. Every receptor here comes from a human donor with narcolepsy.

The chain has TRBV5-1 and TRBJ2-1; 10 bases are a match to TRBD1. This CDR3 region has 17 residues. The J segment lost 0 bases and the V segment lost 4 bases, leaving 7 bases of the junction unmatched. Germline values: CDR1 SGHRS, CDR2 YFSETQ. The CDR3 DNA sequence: TGCGCCAGCAGCCCACTTGACAGGGGGCTCTCCTACAATGAGCAGTTCTTC. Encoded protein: CASSPLDRGLSYNEQFF.

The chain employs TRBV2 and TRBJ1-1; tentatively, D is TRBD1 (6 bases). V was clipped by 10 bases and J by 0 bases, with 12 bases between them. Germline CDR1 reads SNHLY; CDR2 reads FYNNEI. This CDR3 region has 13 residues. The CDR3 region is CATRRGLNTEAFF. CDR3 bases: TGTGCCACCAGACGGGGGCTGAACACTGAAGCTTTCTTT.

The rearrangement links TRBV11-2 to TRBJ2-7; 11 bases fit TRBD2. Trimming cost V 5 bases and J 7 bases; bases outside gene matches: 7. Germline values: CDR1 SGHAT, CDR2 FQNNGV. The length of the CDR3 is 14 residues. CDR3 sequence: CASSGLAGGWEQYF. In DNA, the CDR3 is TGTGCCAGCAGCGGACTAGCGGGTGGTTGGGAGCAGTACTTC.

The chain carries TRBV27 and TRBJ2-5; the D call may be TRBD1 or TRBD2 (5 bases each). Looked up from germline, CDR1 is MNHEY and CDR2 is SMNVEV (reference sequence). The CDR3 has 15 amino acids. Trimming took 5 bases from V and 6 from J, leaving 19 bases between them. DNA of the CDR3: TGTGCCAGCAGTCCCCCGGGACGGTCCCGGAAGACCCAGTACTTC. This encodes CASSPPGRSRKTQYF.

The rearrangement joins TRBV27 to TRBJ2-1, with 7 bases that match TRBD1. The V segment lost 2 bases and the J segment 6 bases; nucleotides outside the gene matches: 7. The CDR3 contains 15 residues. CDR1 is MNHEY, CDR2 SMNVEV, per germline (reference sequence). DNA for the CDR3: TGTGCCAGCAGTTTAAGACAGGGCGGGTTCAATGAGCAGTTCTTC. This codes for CASSLRQGGFNEQFF.

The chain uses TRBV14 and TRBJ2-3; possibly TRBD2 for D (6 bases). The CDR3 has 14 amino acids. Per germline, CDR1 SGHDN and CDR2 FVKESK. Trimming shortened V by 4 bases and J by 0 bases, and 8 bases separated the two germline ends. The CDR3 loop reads CASSRGLSTDTQYF. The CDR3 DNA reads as TGTGCCAGCAGCCGGGGACTTAGCACAGATACGCAGTATTTT.

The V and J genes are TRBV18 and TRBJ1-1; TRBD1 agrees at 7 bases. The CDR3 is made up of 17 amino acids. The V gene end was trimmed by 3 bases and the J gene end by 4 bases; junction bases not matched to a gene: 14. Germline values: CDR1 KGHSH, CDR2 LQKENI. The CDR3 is CASSPKELTGYVTEAFF. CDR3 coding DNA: TGTGCCAGCTCACCCAAAGAATTGACAGGGTACGTCACTGAAGCTTTCTTT.

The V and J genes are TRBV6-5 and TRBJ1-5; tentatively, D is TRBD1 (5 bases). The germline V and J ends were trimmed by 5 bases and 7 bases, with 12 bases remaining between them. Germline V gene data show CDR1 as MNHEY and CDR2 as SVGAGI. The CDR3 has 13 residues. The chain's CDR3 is CASSRGDGQPQHF. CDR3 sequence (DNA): TGTGCCAGCAGTCGGGGCGACGGACAGCCCCAGCATTTT.

CDR3 DNA sequence: TGTGCCAGCAGCTTGTTTTTTTGGCGGGTTAGCGGCACAGATACGCAGTATTTT. Translating it yields CASSLFFWRVSGTDTQYF. The chain couples TRBV5-7 to TRBJ2-3; D may be TRBD2 (5 bases). Being an ORF, TRBV5-7 has a function that is uncertain. The CDR3 runs to 18 residues. V was clipped by 1 base and J by 1 base, with 19 bases between them.

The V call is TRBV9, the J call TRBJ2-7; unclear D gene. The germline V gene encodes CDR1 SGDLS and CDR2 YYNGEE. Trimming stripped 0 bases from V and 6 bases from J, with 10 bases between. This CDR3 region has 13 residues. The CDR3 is CASSVELEGEQYF. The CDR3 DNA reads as TGTGCCAGCAGCGTAGAACTGGAAGGCGAGCAGTACTTC.

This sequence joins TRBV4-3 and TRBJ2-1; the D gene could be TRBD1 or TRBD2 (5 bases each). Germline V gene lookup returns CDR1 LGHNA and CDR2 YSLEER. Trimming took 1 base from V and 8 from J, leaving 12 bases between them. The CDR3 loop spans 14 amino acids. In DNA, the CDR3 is TGCGCCAGCAGCCAAGGCTTGGGGCGGGATGAGCAGTTCTTC. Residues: CASSQGLGRDEQFF.

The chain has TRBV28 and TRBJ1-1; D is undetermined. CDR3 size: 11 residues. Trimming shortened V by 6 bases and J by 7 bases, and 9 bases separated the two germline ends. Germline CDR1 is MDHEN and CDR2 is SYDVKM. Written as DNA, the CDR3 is TGTGCCAGCAGCTTACAGAGTGAAGCTTTCTTT. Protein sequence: CASSLQSEAFF.

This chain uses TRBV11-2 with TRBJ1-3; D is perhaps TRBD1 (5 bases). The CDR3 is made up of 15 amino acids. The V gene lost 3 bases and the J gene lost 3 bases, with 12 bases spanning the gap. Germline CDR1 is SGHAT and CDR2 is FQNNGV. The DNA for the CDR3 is TGTGCCAGCAGCTTCGGGGACGGGGTTGGAAACACCATATATTTT. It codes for CASSFGDGVGNTIYF.

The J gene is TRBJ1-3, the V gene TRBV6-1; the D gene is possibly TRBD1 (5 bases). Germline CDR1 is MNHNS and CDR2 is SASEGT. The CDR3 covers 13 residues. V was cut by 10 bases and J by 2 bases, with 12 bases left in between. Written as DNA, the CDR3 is TGTGCCACCTCAGGGACTGCTGGAAACACCATATATTTT. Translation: CATSGTAGNTIYF.

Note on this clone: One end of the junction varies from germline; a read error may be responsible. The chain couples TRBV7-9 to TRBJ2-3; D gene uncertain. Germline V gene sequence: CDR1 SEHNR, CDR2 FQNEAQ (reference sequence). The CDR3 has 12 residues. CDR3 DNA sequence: TGTGCCAGCACCTTAGGGTCAAGTACGCAGTATTTT. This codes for CASTLGSSTQYF.

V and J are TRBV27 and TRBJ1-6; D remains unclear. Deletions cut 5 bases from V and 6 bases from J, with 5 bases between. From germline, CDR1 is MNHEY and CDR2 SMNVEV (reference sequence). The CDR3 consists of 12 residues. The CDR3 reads CASSVLNSPLHF. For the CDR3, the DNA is TGTGCCAGCAGTGTCCTTAATTCACCCCTCCACTTT.

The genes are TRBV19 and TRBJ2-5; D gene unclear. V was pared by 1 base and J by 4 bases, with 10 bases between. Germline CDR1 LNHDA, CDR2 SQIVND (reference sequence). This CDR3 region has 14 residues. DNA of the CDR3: TGTGCCAGTAGTATAGGTGGGCGAGGAGAGACCCAGTACTTC. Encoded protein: CASSIGGRGETQYF.

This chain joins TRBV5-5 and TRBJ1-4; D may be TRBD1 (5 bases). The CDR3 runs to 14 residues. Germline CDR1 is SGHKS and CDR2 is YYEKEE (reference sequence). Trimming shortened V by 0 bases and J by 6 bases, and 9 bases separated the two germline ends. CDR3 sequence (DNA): TGTGCCAGCAGCTTGGTGCCGGGGCATGAAAAACTGTTTTTT. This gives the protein CASSLVPGHEKLFF. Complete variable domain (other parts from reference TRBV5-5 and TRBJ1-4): DAGVTQSPTHLIKTRGQQVTLRCSPISGHKSVSWYQQVLGQGPQFIFQYYEKEERGRGNFPDRFSARQFPNYSSELNVNALLLGDSALYLCASSLVPGHEKLFFGSGTQLSVL.

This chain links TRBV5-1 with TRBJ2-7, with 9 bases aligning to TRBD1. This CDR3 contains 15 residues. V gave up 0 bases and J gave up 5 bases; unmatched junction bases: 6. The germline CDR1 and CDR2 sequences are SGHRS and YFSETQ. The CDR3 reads CASSLAGTGGHEQYF. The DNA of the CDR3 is TGCGCCAGCAGCTTGGCAGGCACAGGGGGCCACGAGCAGTACTTC.

CDR3 in DNA: TGTGCCAGCAGCTTAGGAGTTGGGGGCGTAAGTGAAAAACTGTTTTTT. Translated: CASSLGVGGVSEKLFF. The genes are TRBV7-9 and TRBJ1-4, with D possibly being TRBD1 (6 bases). This CDR3 contains 16 residues. Between the trimmed V and J ends, which lost 1 base and 7 bases, there was a span of 16 bases. CDR1 and CDR2 (germline): SEHNR, FQNEAQ (reference sequence).

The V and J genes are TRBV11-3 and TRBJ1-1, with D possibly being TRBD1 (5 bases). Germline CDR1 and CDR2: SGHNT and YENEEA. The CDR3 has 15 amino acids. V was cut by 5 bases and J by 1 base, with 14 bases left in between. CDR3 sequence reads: CASSPLGRKNTEAFF. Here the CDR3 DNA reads TGTGCCAGCAGCCCCCTGGGACGGAAGAACACTGAAGCTTTCTTT.

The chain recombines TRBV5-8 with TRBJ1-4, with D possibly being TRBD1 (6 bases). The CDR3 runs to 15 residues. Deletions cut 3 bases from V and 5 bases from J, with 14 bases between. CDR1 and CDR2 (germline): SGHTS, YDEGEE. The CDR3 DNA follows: TGTGCCAGCAGCTCCGGACAGAACTTAAATGAAAAACTGTTTTTT. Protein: CASSSGQNLNEKLFF. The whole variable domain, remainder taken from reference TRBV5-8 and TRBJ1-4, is EAGVTQSPTHLIKTRGQQATLRCSPISGHTSVYWYQQALGLGLQFLLWYDEGEERNRGNFPPRFSGRQFPNYSSELNVNALELEDSALYLCASSSGQNLNEKLFFGSGTQLSVL.

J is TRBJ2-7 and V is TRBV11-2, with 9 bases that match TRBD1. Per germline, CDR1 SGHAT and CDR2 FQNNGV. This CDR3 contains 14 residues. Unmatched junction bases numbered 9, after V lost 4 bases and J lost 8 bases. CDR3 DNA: TGTGCCAGCAGCTCAGTGGGGACAGGGTACCAGCAGTACTTC. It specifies CASSSVGTGYQQYF.

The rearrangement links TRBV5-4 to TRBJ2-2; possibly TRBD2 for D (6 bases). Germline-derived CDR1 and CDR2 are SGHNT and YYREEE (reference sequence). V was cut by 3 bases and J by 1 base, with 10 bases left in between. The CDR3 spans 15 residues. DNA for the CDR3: TGTGCCAGCAGCTCCGGGAGCAGGAACACCGGGGAGCTGTTTTTT. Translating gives CASSSGSRNTGELFF.

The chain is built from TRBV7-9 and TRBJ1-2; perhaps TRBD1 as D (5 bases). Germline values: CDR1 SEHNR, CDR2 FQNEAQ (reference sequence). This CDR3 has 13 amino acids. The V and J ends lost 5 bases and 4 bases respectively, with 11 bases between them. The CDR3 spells CASSLSGAYGYTF. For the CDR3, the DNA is TGTGCCAGCAGCCTCTCCGGGGCCTATGGCTACACCTTC.

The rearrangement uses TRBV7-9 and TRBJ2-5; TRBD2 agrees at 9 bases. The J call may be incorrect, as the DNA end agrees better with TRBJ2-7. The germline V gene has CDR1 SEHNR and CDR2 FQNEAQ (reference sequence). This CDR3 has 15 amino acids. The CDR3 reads CASSLISGRMNEQYF. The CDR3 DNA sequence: TGTGCCAGCAGCTTAATCAGCGGGAGGATGAACGAGCAGTACTTC.

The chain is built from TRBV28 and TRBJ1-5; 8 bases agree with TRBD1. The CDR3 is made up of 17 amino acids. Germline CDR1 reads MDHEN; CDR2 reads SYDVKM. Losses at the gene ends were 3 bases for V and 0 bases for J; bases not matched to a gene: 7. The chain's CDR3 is CASSFFRTGTSNQPQHF. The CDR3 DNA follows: TGTGCCAGCAGTTTCTTCAGGACAGGGACTAGCAATCAGCCCCAGCATTTT.

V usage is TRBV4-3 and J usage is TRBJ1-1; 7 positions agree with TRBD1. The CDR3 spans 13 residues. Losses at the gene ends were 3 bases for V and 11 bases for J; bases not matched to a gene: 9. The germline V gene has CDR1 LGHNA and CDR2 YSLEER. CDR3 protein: CASSQTQGRVAFF. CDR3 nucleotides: TGCGCCAGCAGCCAGACACAGGGGCGCGTGGCTTTCTTT.

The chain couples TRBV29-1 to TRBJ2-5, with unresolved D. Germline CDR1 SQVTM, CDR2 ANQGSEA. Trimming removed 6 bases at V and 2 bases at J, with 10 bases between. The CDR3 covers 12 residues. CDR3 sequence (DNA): TGCAGCGTGTCGAGTGCACAAGAGACCCAGTACTTC. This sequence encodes CSVSSAQETQYF.